Below, 20 T cell receptor beta chains from the same sample are listed, as sequenced in a study of T cell responses to AZD1222 COVID-19 vaccine. Clones were read by immunoSEQ multiplex PCR, and TCRdb kept only the in-frame ones, dropping some. The table records roughly 110,000 clones, under 95% of them present only once. Sequencing used peripheral blood, obtained 28 days after the second AZD1222 dose. These receptors came from an adult who received the AZD1222 COVID-19 vaccine.

The chain carries TRBV5-1 and TRBJ1-2; D is unresolved. Germline CDR1 is SGHRS and CDR2 is YFSETQ. The V end was cut by 0 bases, the J end by 7 bases, with 13 bases between. The CDR3 contains 14 residues. CDR3 in DNA: TGCGCCAGCAGCTTGGACAGAACTTTGGGTGGCTACACCTTC. Translating gives CASSLDRTLGGYTF.

This chain connects TRBV19 to TRBJ1-2; D is perhaps TRBD1 (5 bases). Germline loops: CDR1 LNHDA, CDR2 SQIVND (reference sequence). V dropped 9 bases and J dropped 0 bases, with 20 bases sitting between them. CDR3 length equals 16 residues. CDR3 bases: TGTGCCAGCACTGGCCCGGGACTAATGGCTAACTATGGCTACACCTTC. Translating it yields CASTGPGLMANYGYTF.

This chain connects TRBV15 to TRBJ1-6; no clear D gene. Germline CDR1 reads LNHNV; CDR2 reads YYDKDF (reference sequence). V was trimmed by 0 bases and J by 10 bases, leaving 10 bases between them. The CDR3 totals 14 residues. CDR3 loop: CATSRDWEGSPLHF. Written as DNA, the CDR3 is TGTGCCACCAGCAGAGATTGGGAAGGCTCACCCCTCCACTTT.

The chain employs TRBV6-5 and TRBJ2-3; 10 bases agree with TRBD1. The CDR3 spans 15 residues. In germline, CDR1 is MNHEY, CDR2 SVGAGI. With V trimmed by 3 bases and J by 3 bases, 3 bases remained unmatched. The DNA for the CDR3 is TGTGCCAGCAGTTATGGGACAGGGGTGACAGATACGCAGTATTTT. Protein sequence: CASSYGTGVTDTQYF.

In this sample, this clone turned up once. J is TRBJ1-5 and V is TRBV27; weak D call: TRBD1 (6 bases). CDR3 size: 14 residues. The V gene lost 8 bases and the J gene lost 0 bases, with 11 bases spanning the gap. CDR1 is MNHEY and CDR2 is SMNVEV in the germline V gene (reference sequence). The CDR3, as DNA: TGTGCCAGCGCAGGGGACCTTAGCAATCAGCCCCAGCATTTT. It encodes CASAGDLSNQPQHF.

The genes are TRBV4-2 and TRBJ2-7, with TRBD1 matching over 8 bases. With 1 base clipped from V and 2 bases from J, the junction kept 1 base outside the gene matches. CDR3 size: 14 residues. Germline V CDR1 and CDR2: LGHNA, YNFKEQ. CDR3 region: CASSQGQGTYEQYF. The CDR3 coding sequence is TGTGCCAGCAGCCAAGGACAGGGGACCTACGAGCAGTACTTC.

This chain connects TRBV29-1 to TRBJ2-7; D unclear. Trimming took 7 bases from V and 0 from J, leaving 16 bases between them. This CDR3 comprises 14 residues. The germline gives CDR1 SQVTM, CDR2 ANQGSEA. The DNA for the CDR3 is TGCAGCGCCCTCTTACCAGAGAGCTCCTACGAGCAGTACTTC. Amino acid sequence: CSALLPESSYEQYF.

The CDR3 loop is CASKNFATNEKLFF. The CDR3 coding sequence is TGTGCCAGTAAGAACTTTGCAACTAATGAAAAACTGTTTTTT. The V and J genes are TRBV19 and TRBJ1-4; D gene uncertain. CDR3 length: 14 amino acids. The V end was cut by 7 bases, the J end by 0 bases, with 9 bases between. CDR1 and CDR2 (germline): LNHDA, SQIVND (reference sequence).

This clone was seen just once. This chain connects TRBV5-5 to TRBJ2-2; 7 positions agree with TRBD2. The CDR3 has 18 amino acids. The J segment lost 1 base and the V segment lost 4 bases, leaving 13 bases of the junction unmatched. Per germline, CDR1 SGHKS and CDR2 YYEKEE (reference sequence). CDR3 nucleotide sequence: TGTGCCAGCAGCACTCACGGGGGAGGGCCGGAGAACACCGGGGAGCTGTTTTTT. As protein: CASSTHGGGPENTGELFF.

The gene calls are TRBV6-5 and TRBJ1-4; the D gene is possibly TRBD1 (6 bases). The V end lost 10 bases, the J end lost 4 bases, and 10 bases lay between the germline ends. Germline V gives CDR1 MNHEY, CDR2 SVGAGI. The CDR3 is made up of 12 amino acids. In DNA, the CDR3 is TGTGCCACCCGGGACATTAATGAAAAACTGTTTTTT. Amino acid sequence: CATRDINEKLFF.

The J gene is TRBJ2-3, the V gene TRBV9; 8 positions match TRBD1. Germline values: CDR1 SGDLS, CDR2 YYNGEE. The trim removed 2 bases at V and 4 bases at J, leaving 3 bases unmatched. This CDR3 has 14 residues. In nucleotides, the CDR3 is TGTGCCAGCAGCGTCGGACAGGGCTCAGATACGCAGTATTTT. This sequence encodes CASSVGQGSDTQYF.

The rearrangement uses TRBV2 and TRBJ1-5, with 11 bases aligning to TRBD1. In germline, CDR1 is SNHLY, CDR2 FYNNEI. The CDR3 is 15 residues long. Trimming took 7 bases from V and 2 from J; bases not matched to a gene: 4. CDR3 sequence (DNA): TGTGCCAGCACCCTGGACAGGGGGCGCAATCAGCCCCAGCATTTT. It is translated as CASTLDRGRNQPQHF.

The J gene is TRBJ2-7, the V gene TRBV7-2; perhaps TRBD1 as D (5 bases). This CDR3 spans 16 amino acids. V was clipped by 4 bases and J by 2 bases, with 18 bases between them. The germline gives CDR1 SGHTA, CDR2 FQGNSA. CDR3 amino acids: CASSSGLGESAYEQYF. The CDR3, as DNA: TGTGCCAGCAGCTCTGGTTTAGGGGAATCGGCCTACGAGCAGTACTTC.

Notes on this clone: Compared with germline, one end of the junction differs, possibly owing to a read error. V gene TRBV7-8 combines with J gene TRBJ2-1, with TRBD2 matching over 13 bases. CDR3 length: 18 amino acids. Germline CDR1 is SGHVS and CDR2 is FQNEAQ. The CDR3 reads CASTLRTSGSVAYNEQFF. The CDR3 DNA reads TGTGCCAGCACCTTACGGACTAGCGGGAGTGTCGCCTACAATGAGCAGTTCTTC.

With respect to this clone: One end of the junction is discordant with germline, which a read error may explain. The V and J genes are TRBV7-9 and TRBJ2-7; the D is unclear. This CDR3 is 12 amino acids long. The V gene's germline CDR1 is SEHNR and CDR2 FQNEAQ (reference sequence). This CDR3 is CASSLVYYEQCF. In DNA form, the CDR3 reads TGTGCCAGCAGCTTAGTCTACTACGAGCAGTGCTTC.

The chain carries TRBV4-1 and TRBJ1-3; a possible D gene is TRBD1 (6 bases). The CDR3 sequence is 17 residues long. Germline-derived CDR1 and CDR2 are MGHRA and YSYEKL. Trimming shortened V by 2 bases and J by 1 base, and 15 bases separated the two germline ends. The CDR3 DNA sequence: TGCGCCAGCAGCCAACAGGGGCCTTCATATTCTGGAAACACCATATATTTT. Translation gives CASSQQGPSYSGNTIYF.

The V gene is TRBV18, the J gene TRBJ1-5; D is ambiguous. Between the trimmed V and J ends, which lost 4 bases and 5 bases, there was a span of 6 bases. The length of the CDR3 is 12 residues. Germline CDR1 reads KGHSH; CDR2 reads LQKENI. The CDR3 spells CASSRPDQPQHF. The CDR3 DNA reads TGTGCCAGCTCACGCCCCGATCAGCCCCAGCATTTT.

The CDR3: CASSRTAGGNTIYF. The CDR3 coding sequence is TGTGCCAGCAGTCGGACGGCCGGAGGAAACACCATATATTTT. The genes are TRBV6-5 and TRBJ1-3; no clear D gene. V was pared by 5 bases and J by 4 bases, with 12 bases between. This CDR3 spans 14 amino acids. Germline V gives CDR1 MNHEY, CDR2 SVGAGI.

The gene calls are TRBV5-1 and TRBJ1-1, with D maybe TRBD1 (5 bases). The CDR3 sequence is 17 residues long. CDR1 and CDR2 (germline): SGHRS, YFSETQ. Trimming removed 2 bases at V and 0 bases at J, with 17 bases between. The CDR3 loop reads CASSLQGDFGVNTEAFF. In DNA, the CDR3 is TGCGCCAGCAGCTTACAAGGGGACTTTGGCGTGAACACTGAAGCTTTCTTT.

The gene calls are TRBV11-2 and TRBJ1-1; D is undetermined. The V gene lost 5 bases and the J gene lost 1 base, with 5 bases spanning the gap. This CDR3 has 12 residues. Looked up from germline, CDR1 is SGHAT and CDR2 is FQNNGV. The CDR3 here is CASSPQNTEAFF. The CDR3, as DNA: TGTGCCAGCAGCCCACAGAACACTGAAGCTTTCTTT.